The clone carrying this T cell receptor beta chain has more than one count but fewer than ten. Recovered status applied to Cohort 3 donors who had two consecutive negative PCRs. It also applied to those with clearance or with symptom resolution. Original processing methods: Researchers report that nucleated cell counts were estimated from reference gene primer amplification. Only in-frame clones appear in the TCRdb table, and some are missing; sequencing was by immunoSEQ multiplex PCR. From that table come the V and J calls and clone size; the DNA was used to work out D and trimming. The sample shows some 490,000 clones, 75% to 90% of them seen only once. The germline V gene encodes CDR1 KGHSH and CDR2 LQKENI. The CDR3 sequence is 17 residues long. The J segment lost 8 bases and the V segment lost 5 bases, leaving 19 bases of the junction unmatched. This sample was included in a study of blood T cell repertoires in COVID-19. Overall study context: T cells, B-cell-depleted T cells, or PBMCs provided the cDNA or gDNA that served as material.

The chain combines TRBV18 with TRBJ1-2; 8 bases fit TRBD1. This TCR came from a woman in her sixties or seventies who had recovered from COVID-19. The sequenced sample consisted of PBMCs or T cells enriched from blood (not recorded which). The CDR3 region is CASSDQGSGGAKGGYTF. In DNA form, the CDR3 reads TGTGCCAGCTCAGACCAGGGTTCAGGGGGCGCAAAAGGCGGCTACACCTTC.